Below, 22 T cell receptor beta chains from the same sample are listed, as sequenced in a study of shared clonotypes between healthy human individuals (dated by TCRdb to between 2020 and 2021). Libraries were built with the immunoSEQ multiplex PCR assay. What TCRdb holds here is the immuneACCESS table cut down to in-frame rearrangements. Part of the clones is not present; checked against another copy, under half of the missing clones reflect an unresolved V gene, and the others are unexplained. This sample is represented by approximately 710,000 clones; about 92% of them were singletons. The biggest ten clones account for 34% of the sample. The sample taken for sequencing was memory CD8+ T cells from PBMCs. The sample's cell subset or site label is to be understood as: CD45RO+ cells pooled with CCR7-negative TemRA cells. All receptors derive from a man between 18 and 29 years old in good health. Some clones in this sample may be carry-over from other donors' samples.

This chain links TRBV28 with TRBJ2-7; D gene uncertain. Germline V CDR1 and CDR2: MDHEN, SYDVKM. V was pared by 3 bases and J by 5 bases, with 8 bases between. The CDR3 spans 12 residues. The CDR3 DNA reads TGTGCCAGCAGTTTTGGCACTGACGAGCAGTACTTC. Its protein product is CASSFGTDEQYF.

The J gene is TRBJ1-1, the V gene TRBV7-9; weak D call: TRBD1 (5 bases). The germline V gene encodes CDR1 SEHNR and CDR2 FQNEAQ (reference sequence). The length of the CDR3 is 16 residues. V lost 5 bases to trimming and J lost 1 base, with 17 bases between them. CDR3 residues: CASSHGSGGANTEAFF. The CDR3 DNA follows: TGTGCCAGCAGCCATGGTTCCGGGGGAGCGAACACTGAAGCTTTCTTT.

The chain links TRBV19 to TRBJ1-5; no reliable D call. Trimming removed 9 bases from V and 0 bases from J, with 15 bases in between. Per the germline V gene, CDR1 is LNHDA and CDR2 is SQIVND (reference sequence). CDR3 length: 15 residues. CDR3 in DNA: TGTGCCAGCCGGACCGACCATTATAGCAATCAGCCCCAGCATTTT. Translation: CASRTDHYSNQPQHF.

This chain links TRBV14 with TRBJ1-1; possible D gene TRBD1, 6 bases. Trimming removed 0 bases from V and 6 bases from J, with 17 bases in between. The germline V gene has CDR1 SGHDN and CDR2 FVKESK. The CDR3 sequence is 16 residues long. CDR3 DNA: TGTGCCAGCAGCCAAGATCTATTTTTGTCAGGGGCTGAAGCTTTCTTT. Translation: CASSQDLFLSGAEAFF.

The chain joins TRBV19 to TRBJ2-7; 7 bases match TRBD1. The germline CDR1 and CDR2 sequences are LNHDA and SQIVND (reference sequence). Trimming took 5 bases from V and 3 from J; bases not matched to a gene: 7. The CDR3 extends over 14 amino acids. The CDR3 reads CASSPRDRNYEQYF. The CDR3 nucleotides read TGTGCCAGTAGTCCAAGGGACAGAAACTACGAGCAGTACTTC.

The rearrangement joins TRBV27 to TRBJ2-7; 7 bases match TRBD1. The V and J ends lost 5 bases and 5 bases, in that order; junction bases with no gene match: 9. This CDR3 region has 14 residues. Germline CDR1 and CDR2: MNHEY and SMNVEV (reference sequence). The CDR3 reads CASSLRQGRNEQYF. The CDR3 DNA sequence: TGTGCCAGCAGTCTCCGACAGGGTCGAAACGAGCAGTACTTC.

The V call is TRBV7-9, the J call TRBJ2-5; D unresolved. With the DNA end fitting TRBJ2-7 better, the J assignment may be wrong. The CDR3 has 13 amino acids. From germline, CDR1 is SEHNR and CDR2 FQNEAQ (reference sequence). CDR3 DNA sequence: TGTGCCAGCAGCTTGGATCAGTCCTACGAGCAGTACTTC. It yields the protein CASSLDQSYEQYF.

The V and J genes are TRBV19 and TRBJ1-2; 8 bases are a match to TRBD1. The V gene end was trimmed by 6 bases and the J gene end by 4 bases; junction bases not matched to a gene: 1. CDR1 and CDR2 from the germline V gene are LNHDA and SQIVND (reference sequence). This CDR3 has 12 residues. Here the CDR3 DNA reads TGTGCCAGTAGGGGACAGGTCTATGGCTACACCTTC. Translating gives CASRGQVYGYTF.

V gene TRBV27 combines with J gene TRBJ2-7, with a weak D call TRBD2 (6 bases). This CDR3 region has 13 residues. Between the trimmed V and J ends, which lost 6 bases and 4 bases, there was a span of 13 bases. Germline CDR1 is MNHEY and CDR2 is SMNVEV (reference sequence). The CDR3 sequence is CASSAGFRYEQYF. The CDR3 region has the DNA TGTGCCAGCAGCGCGGGATTTAGGTACGAGCAGTACTTC.

The rearrangement uses TRBV27 and TRBJ2-1; 11 bases match TRBD2. Trimming took 4 bases from V and 9 from J; bases not matched to a gene: 11. CDR1 is MNHEY and CDR2 is SMNVEV in the germline V gene (reference sequence). The CDR3 covers 16 residues. The CDR3 reads CASSSMGLAAFVEQFF. The CDR3 DNA reads TGTGCCAGCAGTTCTATGGGACTAGCGGCGTTTGTTGAGCAGTTCTTC.

The CDR3 sequence is CASSPGAMNTEAFF. CDR3 bases: TGTGCCAGCAGCCCCGGAGCCATGAACACTGAAGCTTTCTTT. The chain joins TRBV9 to TRBJ1-1, with D unresolved. Trimming shortened V by 4 bases and J by 0 bases, and 10 bases separated the two germline ends. This CDR3 comprises 14 residues. Germline lookup yields CDR1 SGDLS and CDR2 YYNGEE.

The rearrangement links TRBV19 to TRBJ2-1, with D possibly matching TRBD2 (5 bases). Germline CDR1 reads LNHDA; CDR2 reads SQIVND (reference sequence). Trimming took off 0 bases at V and 2 bases at J, with 11 bases between the two ends. This CDR3 region has 16 residues. The CDR3 here is CASSIDLEGAYNEQFF. CDR3 DNA: TGTGCCAGTAGTATAGATCTAGAGGGAGCCTACAATGAGCAGTTCTTC.

This sequence joins TRBV19 and TRBJ1-5; TRBD1 is a possible D gene (6 bases). V dropped 7 bases and J dropped 7 bases, with 17 bases sitting between them. The germline V gene has CDR1 LNHDA and CDR2 SQIVND (reference sequence). The CDR3 has 14 residues. The CDR3 bases are TGTGCCAGTAACCCCGGGGGGGGCTTGCAGCCCCAGCATTTT. This sequence encodes CASNPGGGLQPQHF.

V and J are TRBV7-3 and TRBJ2-3, with D tentatively TRBD1 (5 bases). V was shortened by 5 bases and J by 0 bases, with 18 bases between the two germline ends. Germline V gene sequence: CDR1 SGHTA, CDR2 FQGTGA. This CDR3 spans 17 amino acids. The CDR3 here is CASSPATGYSSTDTQYF. The CDR3 DNA sequence: TGTGCCAGCAGCCCCGCCACAGGATATTCTAGCACAGATACGCAGTATTTT.

This chain links TRBV27 with TRBJ2-2; 8 bases line up with TRBD1. CDR1 is MNHEY, CDR2 SMNVEV, per germline (reference sequence). Trimming took 0 bases from V and 2 from J; bases not matched to a gene: 2. The CDR3 extends over 16 amino acids. For the CDR3, the DNA is TGTGCCAGCAGTTTATCCCCAGGGGGCAACACCGGGGAGCTGTTTTTT. Translation gives CASSLSPGGNTGELFF.

This clone has only one observation. CDR3 sequence reads: CATGTGPDEKLFF. CDR3 DNA sequence: TGTGCCACCGGGACAGGGCCAGATGAAAAACTGTTTTTT. The V gene is TRBV10-3, the J gene TRBJ1-4; 9 positions agree with TRBD1. Trimming cost V 10 bases and J 6 bases; bases outside gene matches: 6. The CDR3 has 13 amino acids. In germline, CDR1 is ENHRY, CDR2 SYGVKD.

The chain carries TRBV14 and TRBJ2-1, with 8 nucleotides matching TRBD2. The length of the CDR3 is 15 residues. The germline V gene has CDR1 SGHDN and CDR2 FVKESK. Germline trimming cut 5 bases from V and 3 bases from J; bases unmatched to any gene: 6. The CDR3 loop reads CASSFIREGYNEQFF. The CDR3 DNA is TGTGCCAGCAGCTTTATCCGGGAGGGCTACAATGAGCAGTTCTTC.

The rearrangement links TRBV6-1 to TRBJ1-2; D not resolved. Trimming removed 3 bases at V and 6 bases at J, with 14 bases between. This CDR3 spans 14 amino acids. Germline V lookup: CDR1 MNHNS, CDR2 SASEGT. The CDR3 coding sequence is TGTGCCAGCAGTGAGGACGGGCTCTGGAATGGCTACACCTTC. The encoded protein is CASSEDGLWNGYTF.

The genes are TRBV2 and TRBJ1-4; D remains ambiguous. V gave up 10 bases and J gave up 0 bases, with 15 bases separating them. The germline gives CDR1 SNHLY, CDR2 FYNNEI. This CDR3 spans 15 amino acids. CDR3 sequence reads: CATINPVATNEKLFF. In DNA, the CDR3 is TGTGCCACCATCAATCCCGTTGCAACTAATGAAAAACTGTTTTTT.

The J gene is TRBJ2-7, the V gene TRBV10-3; D not certain. The germline CDR1 and CDR2 sequences are ENHRY and SYGVKD. This CDR3 has 14 amino acids. V was clipped by 4 bases and J by 7 bases, with 17 bases between them. CDR3 amino acids: CAISVVSTSIEQYF. Written as DNA, the CDR3 is TGTGCCATCAGTGTAGTCAGTACGTCTATAGAGCAGTACTTC.

The V call is TRBV28, the J call TRBJ1-2; D unresolved. The V end lost 4 bases, the J end lost 5 bases, and 8 bases lay between the germline ends. This CDR3 region has 12 residues. Germline V gives CDR1 MDHEN, CDR2 SYDVKM. In DNA form, the CDR3 reads TGTGCCAGCAGTTATTCCTCTTATGGCTACACCTTC. Translated, it gives CASSYSSYGYTF.

The chain combines TRBV5-1 with TRBJ1-3, with 9 bases lining up with TRBD1. V trimming: 4 bases; J trimming: 3 bases; junction bases outside the gene matches: 2. The CDR3 covers 14 residues. Per germline, CDR1 SGHRS and CDR2 YFSETQ. CDR3: CASSADRGGNTIYF. The CDR3 DNA reads TGCGCCAGCAGCGCGGACAGGGGTGGAAACACCATATATTTT. Full variable domain (outside the CDR3, taken from reference TRBV5-1 and TRBJ1-3): KAGVTQTPRYLIKTRGQQVTLSCSPISGHRSVSWYQQTPGQGLQFLFEYFSETQRNKGNFPGRFSGRQFSNSRSEMNVSTLELGDSALYLCASSADRGGNTIYFGEGSWLTVV.